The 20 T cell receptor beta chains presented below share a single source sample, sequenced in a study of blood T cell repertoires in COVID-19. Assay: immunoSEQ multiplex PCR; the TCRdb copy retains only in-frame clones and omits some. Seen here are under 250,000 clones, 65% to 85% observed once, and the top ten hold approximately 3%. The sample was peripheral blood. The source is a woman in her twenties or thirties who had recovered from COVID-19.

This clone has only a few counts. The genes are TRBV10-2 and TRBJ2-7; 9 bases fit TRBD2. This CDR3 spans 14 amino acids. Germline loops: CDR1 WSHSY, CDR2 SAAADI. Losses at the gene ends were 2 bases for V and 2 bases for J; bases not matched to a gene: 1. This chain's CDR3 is CASSERLAAYEQYF. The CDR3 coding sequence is TGCGCCAGCAGTGAGCGACTAGCGGCCTACGAGCAGTACTTC.

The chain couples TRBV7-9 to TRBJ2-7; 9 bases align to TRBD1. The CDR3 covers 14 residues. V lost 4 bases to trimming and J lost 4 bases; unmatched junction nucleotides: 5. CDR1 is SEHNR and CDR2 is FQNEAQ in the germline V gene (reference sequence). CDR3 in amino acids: CASSSAGTGYEQYF. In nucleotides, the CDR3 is TGTGCCAGCAGCTCGGCCGGGACAGGGTACGAGCAGTACTTC.

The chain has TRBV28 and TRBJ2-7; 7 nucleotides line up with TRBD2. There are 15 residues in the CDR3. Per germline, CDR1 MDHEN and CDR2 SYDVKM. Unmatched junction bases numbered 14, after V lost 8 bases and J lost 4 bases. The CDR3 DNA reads TGTGCCAGCCTCCCTTCGCCTGGACTAGTTTACGAGCAGTACTTC. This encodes CASLPSPGLVYEQYF.

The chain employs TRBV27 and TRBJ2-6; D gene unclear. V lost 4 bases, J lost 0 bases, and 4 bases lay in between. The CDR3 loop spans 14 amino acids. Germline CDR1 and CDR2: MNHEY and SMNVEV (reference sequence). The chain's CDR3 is CASSSFSGANVLTF. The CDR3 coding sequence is TGTGCCAGCAGTTCCTTCTCTGGGGCCAACGTCCTGACTTTC.

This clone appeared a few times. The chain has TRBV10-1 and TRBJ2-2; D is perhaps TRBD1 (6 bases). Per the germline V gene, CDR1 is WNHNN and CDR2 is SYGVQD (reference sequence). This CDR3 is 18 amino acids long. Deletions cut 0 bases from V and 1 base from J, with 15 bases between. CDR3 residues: CASSESEGKQGNTGELFF. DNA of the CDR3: TGCGCCAGCAGTGAGTCGGAAGGGAAACAGGGGAACACCGGGGAGCTGTTTTTT.

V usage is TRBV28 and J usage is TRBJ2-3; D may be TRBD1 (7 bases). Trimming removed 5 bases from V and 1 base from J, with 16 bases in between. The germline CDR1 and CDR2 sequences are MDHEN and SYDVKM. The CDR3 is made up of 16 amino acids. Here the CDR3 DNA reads TGTGCCAGCAGTCCCGACAGGGAGGCTGGCACAGATACGCAGTATTTT. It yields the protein CASSPDREAGTDTQYF.

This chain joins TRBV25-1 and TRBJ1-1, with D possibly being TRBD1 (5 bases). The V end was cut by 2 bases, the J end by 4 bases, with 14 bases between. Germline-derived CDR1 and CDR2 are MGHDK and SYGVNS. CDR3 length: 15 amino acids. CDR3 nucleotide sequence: TGTGCCAGCAGTGAACCCCGGGGGATGGTCACTGAAGCTTTCTTT. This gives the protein CASSEPRGMVTEAFF.

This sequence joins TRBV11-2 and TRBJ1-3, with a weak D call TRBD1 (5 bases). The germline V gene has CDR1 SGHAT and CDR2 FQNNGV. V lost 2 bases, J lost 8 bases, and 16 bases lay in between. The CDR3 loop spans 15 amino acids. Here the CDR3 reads CASSLMVSQGDTIYF. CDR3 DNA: TGTGCCAGCAGCTTAATGGTCAGTCAGGGCGACACCATATATTTT. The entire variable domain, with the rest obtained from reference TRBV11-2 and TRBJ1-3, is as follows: EAGVAQSPRYKIIEKRQSVAFWCNPISGHATLYWYQQILGQGPKLLIQFQNNGVVDDSQLPKDRFSAERLKGVDSTLKIQPAKLEDSAVYLCASSLMVSQGDTIYFGEGSWLTVV.

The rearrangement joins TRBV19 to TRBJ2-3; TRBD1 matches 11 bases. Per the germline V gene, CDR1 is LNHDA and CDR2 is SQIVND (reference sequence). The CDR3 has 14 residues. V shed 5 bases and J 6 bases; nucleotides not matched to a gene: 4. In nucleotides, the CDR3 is TGTGCCAGTAGTGGGGACAGGGGGAAGGATACGCAGTATTTT. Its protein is CASSGDRGKDTQYF.

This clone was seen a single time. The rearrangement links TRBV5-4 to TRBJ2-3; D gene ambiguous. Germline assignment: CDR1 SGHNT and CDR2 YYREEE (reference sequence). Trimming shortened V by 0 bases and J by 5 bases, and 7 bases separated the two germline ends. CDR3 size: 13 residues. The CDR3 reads CASSLAGVDTQYF. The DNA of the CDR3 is TGTGCCAGCAGCTTGGCCGGAGTAGATACGCAGTATTTT.

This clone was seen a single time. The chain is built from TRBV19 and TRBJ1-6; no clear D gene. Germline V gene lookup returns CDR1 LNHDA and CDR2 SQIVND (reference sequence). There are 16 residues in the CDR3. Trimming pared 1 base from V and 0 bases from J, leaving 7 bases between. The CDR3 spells CASSIAADSYNSPLHF. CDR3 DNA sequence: TGTGCCAGTAGTATAGCCGCGGACTCCTATAATTCACCCCTCCACTTT.

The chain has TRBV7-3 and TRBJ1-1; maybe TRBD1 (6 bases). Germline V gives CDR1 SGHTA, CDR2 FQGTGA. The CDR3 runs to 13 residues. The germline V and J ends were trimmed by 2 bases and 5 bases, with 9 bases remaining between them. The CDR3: CASSLLGGTEAFF. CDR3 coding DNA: TGTGCCAGCAGCTTACTAGGGGGAACTGAAGCTTTCTTT.

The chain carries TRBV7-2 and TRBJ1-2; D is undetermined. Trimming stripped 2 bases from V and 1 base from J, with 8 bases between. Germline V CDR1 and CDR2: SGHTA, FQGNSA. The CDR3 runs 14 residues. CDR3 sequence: CASSLTPGNYGYTF. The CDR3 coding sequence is TGTGCCAGCAGCTTAACCCCGGGTAACTATGGCTACACCTTC.

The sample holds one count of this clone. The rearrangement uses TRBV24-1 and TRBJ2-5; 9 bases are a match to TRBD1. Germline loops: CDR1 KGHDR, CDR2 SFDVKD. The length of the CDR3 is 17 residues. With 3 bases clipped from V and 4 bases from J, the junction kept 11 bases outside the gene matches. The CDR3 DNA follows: TGTGCCACCAGTGATGGGTGGGCGACAGGGGGAAGAGAGACCCAGTACTTC. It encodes CATSDGWATGGRETQYF.

CDR3: CASSYRGATNEKLFF. The CDR3 region has the DNA TGTGCCAGCAGCTACCGTGGAGCAACTAATGAAAAACTGTTTTTT. The genes are TRBV7-2 and TRBJ1-4, with D unclear. Germline V gene data show CDR1 as SGHTA and CDR2 as FQGNSA. The CDR3 extends over 15 amino acids. V lost 4 bases to trimming and J lost 0 bases, with 9 bases between them.

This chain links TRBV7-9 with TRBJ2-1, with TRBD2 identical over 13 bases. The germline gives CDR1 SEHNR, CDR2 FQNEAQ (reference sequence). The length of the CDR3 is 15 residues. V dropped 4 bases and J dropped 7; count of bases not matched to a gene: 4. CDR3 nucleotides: TGTGCCAGCAGCTCCGGGACTAGCGGGACGAATGAGCAGTTCTTC. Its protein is CASSSGTSGTNEQFF. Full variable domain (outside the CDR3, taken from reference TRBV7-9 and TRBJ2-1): DTGVSQNPRHKITKRGQNVTFRCDPISEHNRLYWYRQTLGQGPEFLTYFQNEAQLEKSRLLSDRFSAERPKGSFSTLEIQRTEQGDSAMYLCASSSGTSGTNEQFFGPGTRLTVL.

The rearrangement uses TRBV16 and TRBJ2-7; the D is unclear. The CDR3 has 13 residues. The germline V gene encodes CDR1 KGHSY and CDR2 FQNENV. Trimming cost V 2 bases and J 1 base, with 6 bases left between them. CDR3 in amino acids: CASSQQISYEQYF. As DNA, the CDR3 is TGTGCCAGCAGCCAACAGATTTCCTACGAGCAGTACTTC.

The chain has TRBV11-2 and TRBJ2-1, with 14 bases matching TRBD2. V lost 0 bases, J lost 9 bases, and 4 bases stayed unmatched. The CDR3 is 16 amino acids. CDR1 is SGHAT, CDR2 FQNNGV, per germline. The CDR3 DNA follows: TGTGCCAGCAGCTTAGACGGGACTAGCGGGAGAACTGAGCAGTTCTTC. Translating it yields CASSLDGTSGRTEQFF.

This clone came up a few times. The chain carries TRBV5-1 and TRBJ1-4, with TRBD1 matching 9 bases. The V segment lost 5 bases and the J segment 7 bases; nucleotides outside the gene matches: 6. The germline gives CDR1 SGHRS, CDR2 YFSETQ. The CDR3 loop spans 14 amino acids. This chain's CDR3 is CASSSGQGSEKLFF. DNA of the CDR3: TGCGCCAGCAGTTCGGGACAGGGAAGTGAAAAACTGTTTTTT. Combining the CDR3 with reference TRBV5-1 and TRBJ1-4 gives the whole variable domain KAGVTQTPRYLIKTRGQQVTLSCSPISGHRSVSWYQQTPGQGLQFLFEYFSETQRNKGNFPGRFSGRQFSNSRSEMNVSTLELGDSALYLCASSSGQGSEKLFFGSGTQLSVL.

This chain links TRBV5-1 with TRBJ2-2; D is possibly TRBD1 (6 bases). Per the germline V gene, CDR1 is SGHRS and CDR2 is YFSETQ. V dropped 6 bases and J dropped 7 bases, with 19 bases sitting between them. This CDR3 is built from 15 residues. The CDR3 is CASTGQGQGIGELFF. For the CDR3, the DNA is TGCGCCAGCACGGGGCAGGGGCAGGGGATCGGGGAGCTGTTTTTT.